Sequencing of this TCR beta chain was carried out in a study of cytomegalovirus exposure and HLA in healthy donors. In the study overall: T cells numbering about 179 million yielded around 120 million unique TCR beta sequences in an earlier analysis. The study's early data release held some 85 million unique TCRs from HLA-typed donors.

Points from the study as a whole: In a later analysis, across HLA loci, associated TCR counts were highest for DRB1, lowest for HLA-C.

The CDR3 runs 15 residues. From germline, CDR1 is MNHNS and CDR2 SASEGT. The germline V and J ends were trimmed by 7 bases and 4 bases, with 19 bases remaining between them. Primers included in the PCR were 60 Vbeta and 13 Jbeta primers. Original analysis: Some 10 million of some 80 million unique TCR beta chains were shared, per a later count. Using immunoSEQ multiplex PCR, the repertoire was profiled, and TCRdb retains in-frame clones only, with some absent. The D gene and trimming were derived from the DNA, and the V and J assignments and clone size from that table. The sample lists roughly 100,000 clones; about 76% were seen once. On this clone: Its target is not known.

Sequenced: PBMCs. This clonotype originated in a woman in her forties or fifties in good health and CMV-seropositive. V gene TRBV6-1 combines with J gene TRBJ2-5; D possibly corresponds to TRBD2 (7 bases). The CDR3 DNA sequence: TGTGCCAGCACGGCAGGTTGGGGGGGCGGAGAGACCCAGTACTTC. Translating it yields CASTAGWGGGETQYF.